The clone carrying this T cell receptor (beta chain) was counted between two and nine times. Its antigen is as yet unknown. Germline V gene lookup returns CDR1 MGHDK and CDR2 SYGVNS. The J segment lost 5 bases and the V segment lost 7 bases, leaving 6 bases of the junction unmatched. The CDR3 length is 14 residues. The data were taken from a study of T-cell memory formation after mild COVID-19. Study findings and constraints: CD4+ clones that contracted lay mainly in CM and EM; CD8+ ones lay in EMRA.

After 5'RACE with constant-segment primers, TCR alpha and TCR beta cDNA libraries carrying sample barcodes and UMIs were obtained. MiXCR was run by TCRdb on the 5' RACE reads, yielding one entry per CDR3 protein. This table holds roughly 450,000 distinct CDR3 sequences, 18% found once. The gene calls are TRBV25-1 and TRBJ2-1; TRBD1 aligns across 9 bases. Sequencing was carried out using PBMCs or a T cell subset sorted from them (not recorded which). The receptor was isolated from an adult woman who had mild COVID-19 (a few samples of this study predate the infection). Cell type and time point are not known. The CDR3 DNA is TGTGCCAGCACCGGGACAGGGTATAACAATGAGCAGTTCTTC. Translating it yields CASTGTGYNNEQFF.